These T cell receptor beta chains were read from a single sample in a study of blood T cell repertoires in COVID-19. Data came from immunoSEQ multiplex PCR; TCRdb stores just in-frame clones and leaves some out. Of about 80,000 clones listed, more than 70% are singletons. Material: peripheral blood. Receptors originate from a woman older than 75 with acute or convalescent COVID-19. Each CDR3 is given with its conserved first and last residue. D genes are given only for firm matches. A clone size is listed for some rows: how often the clone was seen (once, few, many), or a class if it is expanded.

d_call	clone_size	j_call	v_call	cdr3_aa	cdr3_nt
TRBD1	NA	TRBJ1-1	TRBV5-1	CASSLTGDIGNTEAFF	TGCGCCAGCAGCCTGACAGGGGATATTGGGAACACTGAAGCTTTCTTT
TRBD2	NA	TRBJ2-2	TRBV6-2/TRBV6-3	CASSYGTKNTGELFF	TGTGCCAGCAGTTACGGGACTAAGAACACCGGGGAGCTGTTTTTT
TRBD1	NA	TRBJ1-1	TRBV7-8	CASSPSGSSTGDTEAFF	TGTGCCAGCAGCCCTTCCGGGAGTTCGACAGGGGACACTGAAGCTTTCTTT
TRBD1	NA	TRBJ2-7	TRBV7-2	CASSLAGQGESYEQYF	TGTGCCAGCAGCTTAGCGGGACAGGGGGAGTCCTACGAGCAGTACTTC
NA	NA	TRBJ1-6	TRBV3-1/TRBV3-2	CASSPSRDSPLHF	TGTGCCAGCAGCCCCTCCAGGGATTCACCCCTCCACTTT
TRBD1	NA	TRBJ1-1	TRBV7-9	CASSLALTGGSGNTEAFF	TGTGCCAGCAGCTTAGCACTCACAGGGGGCAGTGGGAACACTGAAGCTTTCTTT
TRBD2	once	TRBJ2-1	TRBV2	CASSESGGYNEQFF	TGTGCCAGCAGTGAGAGCGGGGGCTACAATGAGCAGTTCTTC
TRBD2	NA	TRBJ2-3	TRBV19	CASRTSGTDTQYF	TGTGCCAGTAGGACTAGCGGGACAGATACGCAGTATTTT
NA	NA	TRBJ2-5	TRBV5-1	CASSLGADAQTQYF	TGCGCCAGCAGCTTGGGGGCTGACGCACAGACCCAGTACTTC
NA	NA	TRBJ2-5	TRBV6-6	CASAPGVTQYF	TGTGCCAGCGCCCCAGGGGTAACCCAGTACTTC
TRBD1	few	TRBJ1-5	TRBV5-6	CASSLDRGDVNQPQHF	TGTGCCAGCAGCTTGGACAGGGGCGATGTCAATCAGCCCCAGCATTTT
TRBD1	NA	TRBJ1-2	TRBV7-2	CASSWMTGTYGGYTF	TGTGCCAGCAGCTGGATGACAGGGACCTATGGAGGCTACACCTTC
NA	NA	TRBJ2-3	TRBV28	CASSLSRGTDTQYF	TGTGCCAGCAGTTTATCCAGGGGCACAGATACGCAGTATTTT
TRBD2	NA	TRBJ2-1	TRBV7-6	CASSLNSGGDNEQFF	TGTGCCAGCAGCTTGAATAGCGGGGGGGACAATGAGCAGTTCTTC
NA	once	TRBJ1-2	TRBV27	CASSLTANYGYTF	TGTGCCAGCAGTTTAACAGCTAACTATGGCTACACCTTC
TRBD1	NA	TRBJ1-1	TRBV5-1	CASSSVQGAGTEAFF	TGCGCCAGCAGCTCCGTACAGGGGGCAGGCACTGAAGCTTTCTTT
TRBD2	NA	TRBJ2-3	TRBV10-3	CAIGGVADTQYF	TGTGCCATCGGGGGGGTCGCAGATACGCAGTATTTT
TRBD2	NA	TRBJ2-4	TRBV5-6	CASSLEKGSSGNIQYF	TGTGCCAGCAGCTTGGAGAAGGGGTCTAGCGGGAACATTCAGTACTTC
NA	NA	TRBJ2-6	TRBV7-2	CASSLKGVGSSGANVLTF	TGTGCCAGCAGCCTCAAGGGAGTCGGATCTTCTGGGGCCAACGTCCTGACTTTC
TRBD1	NA	TRBJ1-3	TRBV7-2	CASSPGQGRNTIYF	TGTGCCAGCAGCCCCGGACAGGGGCGAAACACCATATATTTT
NA	NA	TRBJ2-3	TRBV6-1	CASSEALLSPADTQYF	TGTGCCAGCAGTGAAGCGCTTCTCTCCCCGGCAGATACGCAGTATTTT
NA	NA	TRBJ2-1	TRBV6-2/TRBV6-3	CASSYSGLTQFF	TGTGCCAGCAGTTACTCGGGACTCACCCAGTTCTTC
NA	once	TRBJ1-5	TRBV6-2/TRBV6-3	CASSYWAGSNQPQHF	TGTGCCAGCAGTTACTGGGCAGGGAGCAATCAGCCCCAGCATTTT
TRBD2	NA	TRBJ2-5	TRBV9	CASSALTSGGQETQYF	TGTGCCAGCAGCGCCCTGACTAGCGGGGGGCAAGAGACCCAGTACTTC
TRBD2	NA	TRBJ2-1	TRBV7-3	CASSPRAGAHNEQFF	TGTGCCAGCAGCCCTCGAGCGGGGGCCCACAATGAGCAGTTCTTC
NA	NA	TRBJ1-5	TRBV21-1	CASNSTVNQPQHF	TGTGCCAGCAACTCGACAGTCAATCAGCCCCAGCATTTT
TRBD1	NA	TRBJ1-2	TRBV29-1	CSVVGGGGGYTF	TGCAGCGTTGTAGGGGGCGGAGGTGGCTACACCTTC
NA	NA	TRBJ2-2	TRBV20-1	CSATRTGELFF	TGCAGTGCTACCCGGACCGGGGAGCTGTTTTTT
NA	NA	TRBJ1-5	TRBV4-3	CASSQDRGGGNQPQHF	TGCGCCAGCAGCCAAGATAGAGGGGGTGGCAATCAGCCCCAGCATTTT
TRBD1	NA	TRBJ1-1	TRBV19	CASSSRTGSFF	TGTGCCAGTAGTTCCAGGACAGGGTCTTTCTTT
TRBD1	NA	TRBJ2-7	TRBV27	CASSRAGGPYEQYF	TGTGCCAGCAGCAGGGCAGGGGGACCCTACGAGCAGTACTTC
TRBD2	NA	TRBJ2-3	TRBV18	CASSPRGGESTDTQYF	TGTGCCAGCTCACCACGCGGGGGAGAGTCCACAGATACGCAGTATTTT
TRBD2	NA	TRBJ2-7	TRBV18	CASSPLLAGVPEQYF	TGTGCCAGCTCACCCCTGCTAGCGGGAGTCCCCGAGCAGTACTTC
NA	NA	TRBJ1-1	TRBV6-2/TRBV6-3	CASSYPITGAEAFF	TGTGCCAGCAGTTACCCGATAACGGGGGCTGAAGCTTTCTTT
NA	NA	TRBJ2-2	TRBV6-2/TRBV6-3	CASSPSQTGELFF	TGTGCCAGCAGTCCCTCCCAGACCGGGGAGCTGTTTTTT
TRBD1	NA	TRBJ2-5	TRBV5-1	CASSLDGQDQETQYF	TGCGCCAGCAGCTTGGACGGACAGGACCAAGAGACCCAGTACTTC
TRBD1	NA	TRBJ1-1	TRBV18	CASSLGTGGNTEAFF	TGTGCCAGCTCACTCGGGACAGGGGGGAACACTGAAGCTTTCTTT
NA	NA	TRBJ1-6	TRBV18	CASSPTPPQGGSPLHF	TGTGCCAGCTCACCGACCCCCCCCCAGGGTGGCTCACCCCTCCACTTT
NA	NA	TRBJ1-3	TRBV5-1	CASSTTSGNGNTIYF	TGCGCCAGCAGCACAACTTCAGGGAATGGAAACACCATATATTTT
NA	NA	TRBJ1-5	TRBV6-5	CAIQRDSNQPQHF	TGTGCCATACAGAGGGATAGCAATCAGCCCCAGCATTTT
NA	few	TRBJ2-7	TRBV6-5	CASMAGWSYEQYF	TGTGCCAGCATGGCAGGGTGGTCCTACGAGCAGTACTTC
NA	once	TRBJ1-2	TRBV21-1	CASSKEGCGHSMNYGYTF	TGTGCCAGCAGCAAAGAGGGTTGCGGGCACTCGATGAACTATGGCTACACCTTC
TRBD2	NA	TRBJ2-7	TRBV5-4	CASRVSGSGIATNEQYF	TGTGCCAGCAGGGTAAGTGGTAGCGGGATTGCCACGAACGAGCAGTACTTC
NA	NA	TRBJ1-1	TRBV15	CATSRASGAAVLEAFF	TGTGCCACCAGCAGGGCTTCAGGGGCCGCCGTTCTTGAAGCTTTCTTT
TRBD1	NA	TRBJ1-2	TRBV4-2	CASSSRQGDGYTF	TGTGCCAGCAGCTCCCGACAGGGAGATGGCTACACCTTC
TRBD2	NA	TRBJ2-5	TRBV9	CASSGGALAVGLQETQYF	TGTGCCAGCAGCGGTGGGGCACTAGCGGTGGGCCTCCAAGAGACCCAGTACTTC
NA	once	TRBJ2-7	TRBV10-1	CASSDAGLEEQYF	TGCGCCAGCAGTGATGCGGGACTCGAGGAGCAGTACTTC
NA	NA	TRBJ1-2	TRBV6-5	CASSLTGPTNSYTF	TGTGCCAGCAGTCTTACAGGCCCCACGAATAGCTACACCTTC
TRBD2	NA	TRBJ2-4	TRBV5-1	CASSAGTSDIIQYF	TGCGCCAGCAGCGCCGGGACTAGCGATATCATTCAGTACTTC
NA	NA	TRBJ2-7	TRBV6-6	CASSPSPPGGRFEQYF	TGTGCCAGCAGTCCGTCGCCCCCCGGGGGGCGCTTTGAGCAGTACTTC
TRBD1	NA	TRBJ1-6	TRBV7-9	CASSLFGPGGYNSPLHF	TGTGCCAGCAGCTTATTTGGGCCAGGGGGCTATAATTCACCCCTCCACTTT
TRBD1	NA	TRBJ1-4	TRBV5-1	CASRKTGTGGEKLFF	TGCGCCAGCAGAAAAACCGGGACAGGCGGTGAAAAACTGTTTTTT
NA	NA	TRBJ2-1	TRBV12-5	CASGRGNEQFF	TGTGCTAGTGGTCGGGGGAATGAGCAGTTCTTC
NA	NA	TRBJ1-3	TRBV25-1	CASIPSRAMGNTIYF	TGTGCCAGCATACCGAGTCGTGCTATGGGAAACACCATATATTTT
NA	NA	TRBJ2-1	TRBV11-2	CASSPRDSSSYNEQFF	TGTGCCAGCAGCCCCCGGGACTCCAGCTCCTACAATGAGCAGTTCTTC
NA	NA	TRBJ1-5	TRBV5-1	CASSLDGQGSQPQHF	TGCGCCAGCAGCTTGGATGGGCAGGGGAGTCAGCCCCAGCATTTT
TRBD1	NA	TRBJ1-6	TRBV14	CASSSRGNSPLHF	TGTGCCAGCAGCAGCAGGGGGAATTCACCCCTCCACTTT
NA	NA	TRBJ2-5	TRBV2	CASRLAGTTQETQYF	TGTGCCAGCAGGCTCGCCGGGACAACTCAAGAGACCCAGTACTTC
NA	NA	TRBJ2-5	TRBV11-3	CASSLRGAETQYF	TGTGCCAGCAGTCTCAGGGGCGCGGAGACCCAGTACTTC
NA	NA	TRBJ1-5	TRBV6-2/TRBV6-3	CASSYNILPGLPSNQPQHF	TGTGCCAGCAGTTACAATATCCTACCGGGATTACCTAGCAATCAGCCCCAGCATTTT